Detailed here is one TCR beta chain. What it recognizes is unknown. No DNA is given; TCRdb re-called the 5' RACE reads and lists each CDR3 protein once. In all, the sample yields about half a million distinct CDR3 sequences. CDR1 SGHDT and CDR2 YYEEEE come from the germline V gene. The CDR3 contains 18 residues. This sample is drawn from a study of T cells expressing NK-cell markers. Study context: In sorted CD3+CD56+NKG2C+, CD3+CD56+NKG2C- and CD3+CD56-NKG2C+ T cells, TCR beta repertoires were obtained. Study findings and constraints: In a handful of donors, dominant NKG2C+ clonotypes were roughly 1.0-7.0% of CD8+ T cells.

This chain uses TRBV5-6 with TRBJ1-1; TCRdb names TRBD1, which stays unverified in the absence of DNA. The TCR was taken from a woman aged 45-65 years in good health. Specimen: blood T cells: a sorted CD56 or NKG2C T cell subset, CD4+ or CD8+ T cells, or bulk PBMC T cells (not recorded which). CDR3 sequence: CASSLVLGTNRGNTEAFF.